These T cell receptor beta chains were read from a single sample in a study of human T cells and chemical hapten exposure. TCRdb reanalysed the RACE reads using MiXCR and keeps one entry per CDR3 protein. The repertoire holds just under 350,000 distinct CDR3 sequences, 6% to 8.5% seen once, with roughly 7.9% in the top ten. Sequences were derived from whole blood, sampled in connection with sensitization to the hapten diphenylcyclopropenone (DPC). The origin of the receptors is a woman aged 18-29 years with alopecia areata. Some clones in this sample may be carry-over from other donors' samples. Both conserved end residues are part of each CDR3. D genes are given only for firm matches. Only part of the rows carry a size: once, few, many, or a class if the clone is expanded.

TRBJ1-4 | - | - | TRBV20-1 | TGCAGTGCTAGAGGGAGACATAATGAAAAACTGTTTTTT | CSARGRHNEKLFF
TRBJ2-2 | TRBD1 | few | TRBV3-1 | TGTGCCAGCAGACGACAGGGAGCCGGGGAGCTGTTTTTT | CASRRQGAGELFF
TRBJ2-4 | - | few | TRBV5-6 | TGTGCCAGCAGCCCTGAAAGTGGAAACATTCAGTACTTC | CASSPESGNIQYF
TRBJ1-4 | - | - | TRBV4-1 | TGCGCCAGCAGCCAGAGTGGTGCAGCACCGAATGAAAAACTGTTTTTT | CASSQSGAAPNEKLFF
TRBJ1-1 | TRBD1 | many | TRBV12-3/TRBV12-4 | TGTGCCAGCAGCCCAAGGACAGGCCCGAACACTGAAGCTTTCTTT | CASSPRTGPNTEAFF
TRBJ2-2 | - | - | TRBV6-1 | TGTGCCAGCAGGGGTGCAGGTTCGAGGAACACCGGGGAGCTGTTTTTT | CASRGAGSRNTGELFF
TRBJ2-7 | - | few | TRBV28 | TGTGCCAGCAGTTTCCAGACGGTTAACTACGAGCAGTACTTC | CASSFQTVNYEQYF
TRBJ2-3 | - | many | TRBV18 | TGTGCCAGCTCACCCCGTTGGCGGACAGATACGCAGTATTTT | CASSPRWRTDTQYF
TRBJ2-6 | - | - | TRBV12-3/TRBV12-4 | TGTGCCAGCAGTCGGCGTCCCGGTGGGGCCAACGTCCTGACTTTC | CASSRRPGGANVLTF
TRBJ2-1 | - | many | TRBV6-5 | TGTGCCAGCAGCCCGGGAGTAATGACCTACAATGAGCAGTTCTTC | CASSPGVMTYNEQFF
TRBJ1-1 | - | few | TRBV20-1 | TGCAGTGGAGGGGATGCACGTAACACTGAAGCTTTCTTT | CSGGDARNTEAFF
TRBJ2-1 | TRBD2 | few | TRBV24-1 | TGTGCCACCAGTGACCCGGGACTAGCGGACAATGAGCAGTTCTTC | CATSDPGLADNEQFF
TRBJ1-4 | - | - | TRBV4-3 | TGCGCCAGCAGCCGTAATATTATGCAGGATGCAACTAATGAAAAACTGTTTTTT | CASSRNIMQDATNEKLFF
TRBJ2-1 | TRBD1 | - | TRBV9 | TGTGCCAGCAGCGCAGACAGGGCGGGTGAGCAGTTCTTC | CASSADRAGEQFF
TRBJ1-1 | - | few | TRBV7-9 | TGTGCCAGCAGCTCACCCGGGCCCCCTAAAGCTTTCTTT | CASSSPGPPKAFF
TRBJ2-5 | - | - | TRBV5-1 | TGCGCCAGCAGCTTGGAGCCCAGGAGGGCAGAGACCCAGTACTTC | CASSLEPRRAETQYF
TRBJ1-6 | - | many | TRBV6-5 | TGTGCCAGCAGAGACAGCGTGTCGTCACCCCTCCACTTT | CASRDSVSSPLHF
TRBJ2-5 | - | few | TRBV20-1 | TGCAGTGCCCTTCCTCGGGCGCAAGAGACCCAGTACTTC | CSALPRAQETQYF
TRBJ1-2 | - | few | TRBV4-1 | TGCGCCAGCAGCCAAGGACAGCTTATCTATGGCTACACCTTC | CASSQGQLIYGYTF
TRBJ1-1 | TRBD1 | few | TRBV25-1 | TGTGCCAGCAGGGGACAGGGGTCCGGCACTGAAGCTTTCTTT | CASRGQGSGTEAFF
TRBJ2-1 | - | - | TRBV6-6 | TGTGCCAGCAGCCAACCCTTACTAGACAAGGGGAATGAGCAGTTCTTC | CASSQPLLDKGNEQFF
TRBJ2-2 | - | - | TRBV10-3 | TGTGCCATCACGGGTAGCGTGAGAGGGAACACCGGGGAGCTGTTTTTT | CAITGSVRGNTGELFF
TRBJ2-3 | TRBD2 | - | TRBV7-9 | TGTGCCAGCAGCTTGAACCTAGCGGGGGCCACAGATACGCAGTATTTT | CASSLNLAGATDTQYF
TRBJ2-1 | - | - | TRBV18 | TGTGCCAGCTCACCACCCAGGAATGAGCAGCTCTTC | CASSPPRNEQLF
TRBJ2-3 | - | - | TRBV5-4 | TGTGCCAGCAGCTTGGTTGCAGGGCAGACAGATACGCAGTATTTT | CASSLVAGQTDTQYF
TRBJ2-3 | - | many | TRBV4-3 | TGCGCCAGCAGCCAAGAACCGGGGGGCCCCTATTTAGGGAAAAGCACAGATACGCAGTATTTT | CASSQEPGGPYLGKSTDTQYF
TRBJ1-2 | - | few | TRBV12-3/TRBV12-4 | TGTGCCAGCAGTTTAGCGCTTGGTGGCTACACCTTC | CASSLALGGYTF
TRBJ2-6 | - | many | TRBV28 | TGTGCCAGCAGTTTACGCAGGGGGGTTTCTGGGGCCAACGTCCTGACTTTC | CASSLRRGVSGANVLTF
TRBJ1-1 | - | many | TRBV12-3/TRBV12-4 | TGTGCCAGCAGTTTTGGCAGGGGCACTGAAGCTTTCTTT | CASSFGRGTEAFF
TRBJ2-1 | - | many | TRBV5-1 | TGCGCCAGCAGCCCCAACCGGAAGAGCTCCTACAATGAGCAGTTCTTC | CASSPNRKSSYNEQFF
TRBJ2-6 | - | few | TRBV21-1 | TGTGCCAGCACTGCCAGAGACGGTTTCCCCCAGAGTAGCGGTCCTGGGGCCAACGTCCTGACTTTC | CASTARDGFPQSSGPGANVLTF
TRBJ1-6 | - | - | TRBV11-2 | TGTGCCAGCAGCTTAGGTGGCTCACCCCTCCACTTT | CASSLGGSPLHF
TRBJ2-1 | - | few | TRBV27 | TGTGCCAGCAGTTTTGATTGGTACAATGAGCAGTTCTTC | CASSFDWYNEQFF
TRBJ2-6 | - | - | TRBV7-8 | TGTGCCAGCAGCTTAGCGCGGCTTTCTGGGGCCAACGTCCTGACTTTC | CASSLARLSGANVLTF
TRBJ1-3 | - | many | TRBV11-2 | TGTGCCAGCAGCTTACAGGGGTCTGGAAACACCATATATTTT | CASSLQGSGNTIYF
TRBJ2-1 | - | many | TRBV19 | TGTGCCAGTAGTATATCTGCCCCCATGGGGCAGTTCTTC | CASSISAPMGQFF
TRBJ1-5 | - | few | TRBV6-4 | TGTGCCAGCAAGGAGAGGGTGGACGACCAGCCCCAGCATTTT | CASKERVDDQPQHF
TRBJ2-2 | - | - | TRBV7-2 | TGTGCCAGCAGCCCTGAAGTGAACACCGGGGAGCTGTTTTTT | CASSPEVNTGELFF
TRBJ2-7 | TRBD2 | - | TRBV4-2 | TGTGCCAGCAGCCTTCGACTAGCGGACTCCTACGAGCAGTACTTC | CASSLRLADSYEQYF
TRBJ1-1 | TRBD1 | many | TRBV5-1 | TGCGCCAGCAGCCAAAGGGGGCTGAGCACTGAAGCTTTCTTT | CASSQRGLSTEAFF
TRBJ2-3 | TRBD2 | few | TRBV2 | TGTGCCAGCAGTGTCGGGGGGGCCAGGACCACAGATACGCAGTATTTT | CASSVGGARTTDTQYF
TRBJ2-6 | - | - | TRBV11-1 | TGTGCCAGCAGCTTAGCGCATCGAGACACGGGAAGTGTGAGCTCTGGGGCCAACGTCCTGACTTTC | CASSLAHRDTGSVSSGANVLTF
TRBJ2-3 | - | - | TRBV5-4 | TGTGCCACGGATGACGTGACAGATACGCAGTATTTT | CATDDVTDTQYF
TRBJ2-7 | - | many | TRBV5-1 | TGCGCCAGCAGCTCCCAGTGGGGACAAGCCTACGAGCAGTACTTC | CASSSQWGQAYEQYF
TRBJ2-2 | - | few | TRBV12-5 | TGTGCTAGTGGAGGGGGGGAGCTGTTTTTT | CASGGGELFF
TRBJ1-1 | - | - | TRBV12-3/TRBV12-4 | TGTGCCAGCACCCCGGCGGGGGTTCGGCGAACTGAAGCTTTCTTT | CASTPAGVRRTEAFF
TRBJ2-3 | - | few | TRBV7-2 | TGTGCCAGCAGCTTACCTAACAGGGCAGATACGCAGTATTTT | CASSLPNRADTQYF
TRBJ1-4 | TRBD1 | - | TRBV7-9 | TGTGCCAGCAGGCCCGGACAGGGGAGTGAAAAACTGTTTTTT | CASRPGQGSEKLFF
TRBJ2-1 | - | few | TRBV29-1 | TGCAGCGTTGTTCTGGCGGCATCCTACAATGAGCAGTTCTTC | CSVVLAASYNEQFF
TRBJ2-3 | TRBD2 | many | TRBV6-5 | TGTGCCAGCAGTTACAGCCTAGCGGGGCGGGAAGATACGCAGTATTTT | CASSYSLAGREDTQYF
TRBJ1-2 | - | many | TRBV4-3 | TGCGCCAGCAGCCCTGGCCGGGACCCTTTCCCCGATGGCTACACCTTC | CASSPGRDPFPDGYTF
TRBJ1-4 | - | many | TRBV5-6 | TGTGCCAGCAGCTTGATAAGGGAGGGTGAAAAACTGTTTTTT | CASSLIREGEKLFF
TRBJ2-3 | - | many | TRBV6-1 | TGTGCCAGCAGTGAATCGACAGGACACACAGATACGCAGTATTTT | CASSESTGHTDTQYF
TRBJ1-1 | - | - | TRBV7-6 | TGTGCCAGCAGCTTAGGTCTCGGTGGCACTGAAGCTTCCTTT | CASSLGLGGTEASF
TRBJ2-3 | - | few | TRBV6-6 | TGTGCCAGCAGTTACTACAGTGGGTCGGGGGAGGCAGATACGCAGTATTTT | CASSYYSGSGEADTQYF
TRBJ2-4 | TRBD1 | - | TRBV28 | TGTGCCAGCAGTTTCCCCAAGACAGGGTATGTTTCCAAAAACATTCAGTACTTC | CASSFPKTGYVSKNIQYF
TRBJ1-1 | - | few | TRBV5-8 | TGTGCCAGCAGCCTATCCCCCGGGTACACTGAAGCTTTCTTT | CASSLSPGYTEAFF
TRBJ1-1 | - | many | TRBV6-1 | TGTGCCAGCAGTCCCCGGGTCAGGGCGAACACTGAAGCTTTCTTT | CASSPRVRANTEAFF
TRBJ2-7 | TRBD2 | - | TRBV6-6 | TGTGCCAGCACTCAAGGGAGGGGAAGAGGAAACTACGAGCAGTACTTC | CASTQGRGRGNYEQYF